These T cell receptor beta chains were read from a single sample in a study of beta chain features in type 1 diabetes. This table comes from immunoSEQ multiplex PCR, and its TCRdb copy is limited to in-frame clones, with some not included. This repertoire shows approximately 50,000 clones, 63% found once; its top ten account for 0.29%. What was sequenced was stem cell memory CD4+ T cells from blood. These receptors were obtained from a woman aged 25 to 39 with type 1 diabetes. Each CDR3 is given with its conserved first and last residue. D genes are given only for firm matches. Size is omitted from some rows. Given values are once, few, many or a class for expanded clones.

cdr3_aa: CASSTGGITYGYTF; cdr3_nt: TGTGCCAGTAGCACAGGGGGAATCACCTATGGCTACACCTTC; d_call: TRBD1; clone_size: -; v_call: TRBV19; j_call: TRBJ1-2
cdr3_aa: CASSLVAGSYEQYF; cdr3_nt: TGCGCCAGCAGTCTTGTAGCGGGTTCCTACGAGCAGTACTTC; d_call: TRBD2; clone_size: -; v_call: TRBV5-1; j_call: TRBJ2-7
cdr3_aa: CASSLGATGANVLTF; cdr3_nt: TGCGCCAGCAGCTTGGGGGCAACCGGGGCCAACGTCCTGACTTTC; d_call: -; clone_size: -; v_call: TRBV5-1; j_call: TRBJ2-6
cdr3_aa: CASSVVAGVSRTDTQYF; cdr3_nt: TGTGCCAGCAGTGTTGTAGCGGGAGTATCACGCACAGATACGCAGTATTTT; d_call: TRBD2; clone_size: -; v_call: TRBV6-1; j_call: TRBJ2-3
cdr3_aa: CASSLGQGSYGYTF; cdr3_nt: TGCGCCAGCAGCTTGGGACAGGGTTCTTATGGCTACACCTTC; d_call: TRBD1; clone_size: -; v_call: TRBV5-1; j_call: TRBJ1-2
cdr3_aa: CASGLVLAGGSSEQFF; cdr3_nt: TGTGCTAGTGGTTTGGTACTAGCGGGAGGGTCCTCTGAGCAGTTCTTC; d_call: TRBD2; clone_size: -; v_call: TRBV12-5; j_call: TRBJ2-1
cdr3_aa: CASMGRIGGLNTGELFF; cdr3_nt: TGCGCCAGCATGGGGAGAATCGGTGGGTTAAACACCGGGGAGCTGTTTTTT; d_call: -; clone_size: once; v_call: TRBV5-1; j_call: TRBJ2-2
cdr3_aa: CASSLRQSTTNEKLFF; cdr3_nt: TGTGCCAGCAGCTTACGACAGTCGACAACTAATGAAAAACTGTTTTTT; d_call: -; clone_size: few; v_call: TRBV5-4; j_call: TRBJ1-4
cdr3_aa: CASSQVRGLTGRGISEAFF; cdr3_nt: TGTGCCAGCAGCCAAGTCAGGGGCCTGACAGGCAGAGGGATCTCTGAAGCTTTCTTT; d_call: -; clone_size: -; v_call: TRBV14; j_call: TRBJ1-1
cdr3_aa: CASSSDGQVCSGANVLTF; cdr3_nt: TGTGCCAGCAGCAGCGATGGACAGGTCTGCTCTGGGGCCAACGTCCTGACTTTC; d_call: -; clone_size: -; v_call: TRBV21-1; j_call: TRBJ2-6
cdr3_aa: CASSNALRERVFHEQFF; cdr3_nt: TGTGCCAGCAGCAACGCTTTACGGGAGAGGGTATTCCATGAGCAGTTCTTC; d_call: -; clone_size: -; v_call: TRBV21-1; j_call: TRBJ2-1
cdr3_aa: CASSQGTSVRTGELFF; cdr3_nt: TGTGCCAGCAGCCAAGGGACTAGCGTCCGCACCGGGGAGCTGTTTTTT; d_call: TRBD2; clone_size: few; v_call: TRBV4-2; j_call: TRBJ2-2
cdr3_aa: CASSLDPTDNQPQHF; cdr3_nt: TGTGCCAGCAGCTTAGACCCGACAGATAATCAGCCCCAGCATTTT; d_call: -; clone_size: few; v_call: TRBV11-2; j_call: TRBJ1-5
cdr3_aa: CASSQDIGGAQPQHF; cdr3_nt: TGTGCCAGCAGCCAAGATATCGGGGGTGCTCAGCCCCAGCATTTT; d_call: -; clone_size: -; v_call: TRBV4-2; j_call: TRBJ1-5
cdr3_aa: CAWSVSGTNQPQHF; cdr3_nt: TGTGCCTGGAGTGTATCAGGGACTAATCAGCCCCAGCATTTT; d_call: -; clone_size: -; v_call: TRBV30; j_call: TRBJ1-5
cdr3_aa: CASSQGASGGTDTQYF; cdr3_nt: TGCGCCAGCAGCCAAGGAGCTAGCGGGGGCACAGATACGCAGTATTTT; d_call: TRBD2; clone_size: once; v_call: TRBV4-1; j_call: TRBJ2-3
cdr3_aa: CASSVAETQYF; cdr3_nt: TGCGCCAGCAGTGTAGCAGAGACCCAGTACTTC; d_call: -; clone_size: -; v_call: TRBV5-1; j_call: TRBJ2-5
cdr3_aa: CASSLRTGITYEQYF; cdr3_nt: TGTGCCAGCAGCCTGCGGACAGGGATCACCTACGAGCAGTACTTC; d_call: TRBD1; clone_size: -; v_call: TRBV13; j_call: TRBJ2-7
cdr3_aa: CASSPGLAGEGEQYF; cdr3_nt: TGTGCCAGCTCACCCGGACTAGCGGGAGAGGGCGAGCAGTACTTC; d_call: TRBD2; clone_size: -; v_call: TRBV18; j_call: TRBJ2-7
cdr3_aa: CASSATGNTEAFF; cdr3_nt: TGTGCCAGCAGCGCGACAGGGAACACTGAAGCTTTCTTT; d_call: -; clone_size: -; v_call: TRBV9; j_call: TRBJ1-1
cdr3_aa: CASTGQNTGELFF; cdr3_nt: TGCGCCAGCACTGGACAGAACACCGGGGAGCTGTTTTTT; d_call: -; clone_size: -; v_call: TRBV5-1; j_call: TRBJ2-2
cdr3_aa: CASSPGTENTEAFF; cdr3_nt: TGCGCCAGCAGCCCTGGGACAGAGAACACTGAAGCTTTCTTT; d_call: TRBD1; clone_size: -; v_call: TRBV5-1; j_call: TRBJ1-1
cdr3_aa: CAISEWGGAGDENEQFF; cdr3_nt: TGTGCCATCAGTGAGTGGGGGGGAGCGGGAGACGAGAATGAGCAGTTCTTC; d_call: TRBD2; clone_size: -; v_call: TRBV10-3; j_call: TRBJ2-1
cdr3_aa: CASAPDRGYGYTF; cdr3_nt: TGTGCTAGTGCCCCGGACAGGGGGTATGGCTACACCTTC; d_call: TRBD1; clone_size: once; v_call: TRBV12-5; j_call: TRBJ1-2
cdr3_aa: CATGQGGNQPQHF; cdr3_nt: TGTGCCACCGGACAGGGAGGCAATCAGCCCCAGCATTTT; d_call: TRBD1; clone_size: once; v_call: TRBV30; j_call: TRBJ1-5
cdr3_aa: CASSRGTSEYNEQFF; cdr3_nt: TGTGCCAGCTCCCGCGGGACTAGCGAGTACAATGAGCAGTTCTTC; d_call: TRBD2; clone_size: -; v_call: TRBV18; j_call: TRBJ2-1
cdr3_aa: CASSFDLAGFNEQFF; cdr3_nt: TGTGCCAGCAGCTTCGACCTAGCGGGCTTCAATGAGCAGTTCTTC; d_call: TRBD2; clone_size: once; v_call: TRBV5-4; j_call: TRBJ2-1
cdr3_aa: CASSSPGSSPYEQYF; cdr3_nt: TGCGCCAGCAGCTCCCCGGGTAGCAGCCCCTACGAGCAGTACTTC; d_call: -; clone_size: -; v_call: TRBV5-1; j_call: TRBJ2-7
cdr3_aa: CASSIRLAGYTGELFF; cdr3_nt: TGTGCCAGCTCAATACGTCTAGCGGGGTACACCGGGGAGCTGTTTTTT; d_call: TRBD2; clone_size: few; v_call: TRBV18; j_call: TRBJ2-2
cdr3_aa: CASSLVVGTGGYNEQFF; cdr3_nt: TGCGCCAGCAGCTTGGTTGTCGGGACAGGGGGATACAATGAGCAGTTCTTC; d_call: TRBD1; clone_size: few; v_call: TRBV5-1; j_call: TRBJ2-1
cdr3_aa: CASSPGGRNTEAFF; cdr3_nt: TGTGCCAGCAGCCCAGGGGGCAGGAACACTGAAGCTTTCTTT; d_call: TRBD1; clone_size: -; v_call: TRBV7-3; j_call: TRBJ1-1
cdr3_aa: CASKGQANTEAFF; cdr3_nt: TGTGCCAGCAAGGGACAGGCGAACACTGAAGCTTTCTTT; d_call: TRBD1; clone_size: -; v_call: TRBV2; j_call: TRBJ1-1
cdr3_aa: CASSPRPSGRAYEQFF; cdr3_nt: TGCGCCAGCAGCCCCCGACCTAGCGGGAGGGCCTATGAGCAGTTCTTC; d_call: TRBD2; clone_size: -; v_call: TRBV4-1; j_call: TRBJ2-1
cdr3_aa: CASSTGTSASDTQYF; cdr3_nt: TGTGCCAGCAGTACCGGGACTAGCGCCTCAGATACGCAGTATTTT; d_call: TRBD2; clone_size: few; v_call: TRBV6-4; j_call: TRBJ2-3
cdr3_aa: CASSEPGEGAYSNQPQHF; cdr3_nt: TGTGCCAGCAGTGAGCCAGGAGAGGGTGCGTATAGCAATCAGCCCCAGCATTTT; d_call: -; clone_size: -; v_call: TRBV6-1; j_call: TRBJ1-5
cdr3_aa: CATSRDHGSSDEQYF; cdr3_nt: TGTGCCACCAGCAGAGATCACGGGTCAAGCGACGAGCAGTACTTC; d_call: -; clone_size: -; v_call: TRBV15; j_call: TRBJ2-7
cdr3_aa: CASSLAGNYGYTF; cdr3_nt: TGTGCCAGCAGTTTAGCGGGGAACTATGGCTACACCTTC; d_call: -; clone_size: -; v_call: TRBV28; j_call: TRBJ1-2
cdr3_aa: CASSARTGDPCGEQFF; cdr3_nt: TGTGCCAGCAGCGCTCGGACAGGGGATCCCTGTGGTGAGCAGTTCTTC; d_call: -; clone_size: few; v_call: TRBV21-1; j_call: TRBJ2-1
cdr3_aa: CATSRTDSEAFF; cdr3_nt: TGTGCCACCAGCAGGACAGACTCTGAAGCTTTCTTT; d_call: -; clone_size: -; v_call: TRBV15; j_call: TRBJ1-1
cdr3_aa: CASREDRGIGNQPQHF; cdr3_nt: TGTGCCAGCAGAGAAGACAGGGGAATCGGCAATCAGCCCCAGCATTTT; d_call: TRBD1; clone_size: -; v_call: TRBV2; j_call: TRBJ1-5
cdr3_aa: CASSLGARGLTHYEQYF; cdr3_nt: TGCGCCAGCAGCTTGGGGGCGCGGGGTCTAACCCACTACGAGCAGTACTTC; d_call: -; clone_size: -; v_call: TRBV5-1; j_call: TRBJ2-7
cdr3_aa: CAWSPPDSTEKLFF; cdr3_nt: TGTGCCTGGAGCCCCCCGGACAGTACGGAAAAACTGTTTTTT; d_call: -; clone_size: -; v_call: TRBV30; j_call: TRBJ1-4
cdr3_aa: CASSVTGSMNAGELFF; cdr3_nt: TGTGCCAGCAGCGTAACAGGTTCAATGAACGCCGGGGAGCTGTTTTTT; d_call: -; clone_size: -; v_call: TRBV9; j_call: TRBJ2-2
cdr3_aa: CASSPAVMRGSSYEQYF; cdr3_nt: TGTGCCAGCTCACCCGCCGTGATGCGAGGTAGCTCCTACGAGCAGTACTTC; d_call: -; clone_size: -; v_call: TRBV18; j_call: TRBJ2-7
cdr3_aa: CASTSGSRTGELFF; cdr3_nt: TGCGCCAGCACTAGCGGGTCAAGGACCGGGGAGCTGTTTTTT; d_call: TRBD2; clone_size: -; v_call: TRBV10-1; j_call: TRBJ2-2
cdr3_aa: CASSQDSTYNEQFF; cdr3_nt: TGTGCCAGCAGCCAGGACTCGACTTACAATGAGCAGTTCTTC; d_call: -; clone_size: -; v_call: TRBV7-3; j_call: TRBJ2-1
cdr3_aa: CASSIGQGNHPYEQYF; cdr3_nt: TGTGCCAGTAGTATTGGACAGGGGAATCACCCCTACGAGCAGTACTTC; d_call: TRBD1; clone_size: -; v_call: TRBV19; j_call: TRBJ2-7
cdr3_aa: CASSRTGGNGGYTF; cdr3_nt: TGTGCCAGCAGCCGGACAGGGGGAAATGGTGGCTACACCTTC; d_call: TRBD1; clone_size: -; v_call: TRBV11-1; j_call: TRBJ1-2
cdr3_aa: CAISDQGGNEKLFF; cdr3_nt: TGTGCCATCAGTGACCAGGGGGGTAATGAAAAACTGTTTTTT; d_call: TRBD1; clone_size: -; v_call: TRBV10-3; j_call: TRBJ1-4
cdr3_aa: CASSPTSGRPYEQYF; cdr3_nt: TGTGCCAGCAGCCCGACTAGCGGGAGGCCCTACGAGCAGTACTTC; d_call: TRBD2; clone_size: -; v_call: TRBV28; j_call: TRBJ2-7